Listed below are T cell receptor beta chains from one sample, sequenced in a study of response to subunit inactivated influenza vaccine. TCRdb reanalysed the RT-PCR reads using MiXCR and keeps one entry per CDR3 protein. The sample gives some 800,000 distinct CDR3 sequences, 21% of which show up once; approximately 10% is in the top ten. Material: PBMCs from blood, obtained around 5 days after vaccination. These receptors came from a man over 45 who received an inactivated influenza vaccine. Each CDR3 is given with its conserved first and last residue. D genes are given only for firm matches. Only part of the rows carry a size: once, few, many, or a class if the clone is expanded.

NA,TRBJ1-2,NA,TRBV7-2,TGTGCCAGCAGCAAGGAAAGCCAGGTCTCTAGCTACACCTTC,CASSKESQVSSYTF
few,TRBJ2-4,NA,TRBV12-3/TRBV12-4,TGTGCCAGCCGGGAGTGGGCGAACTGGGACATTCAGTACTTC,CASREWANWDIQYF
NA,TRBJ2-1,TRBD2,TRBV4-3,TGCGCCAGCAGCCAAGGGCTAGCGGGAGGCTCCAACTACAATGAGCAGTTCTTC,CASSQGLAGGSNYNEQFF
NA,TRBJ2-2,NA,TRBV25-1,TGTGCCAGCGGGGGGCTCGGGGAGCTGTTTTTT,CASGGLGELFF
many,TRBJ2-1,NA,TRBV10-3,TGTGCCATCAGTGAGTCATCCGGGGGGCGCTACAATGAGCAGTTCTTC,CAISESSGGRYNEQFF
few,TRBJ2-3,NA,TRBV25-1,TGTGCCAGCAGTGAGCGGACCACAAAAAACGAGTATTTT,CASSERTTKNEYF
few,TRBJ2-7,TRBD2,TRBV3-1,TGTGCCAGCATGCCAACTAGCGGGAGTACCGAGCAGTACTTC,CASMPTSGSTEQYF
NA,TRBJ2-1,TRBD2,TRBV6-1,TGTGCCAGCAGAAAACTAGCGGGAGATGGTAGAAATGAGCAGTTCTTC,CASRKLAGDGRNEQFF
NA,TRBJ2-1,TRBD2,TRBV20-1,TGCAGTGCTAATGGGGGGGGATCCTACAATGAGCAGTTCTTC,CSANGGGSYNEQFF
NA,TRBJ2-7,TRBD1,TRBV5-6,TGTGCCAGCAGCCCCTTTTTAAAGCACGGGACAGGGGTATACGAGCAGTACTTC,CASSPFLKHGTGVYEQYF
few,TRBJ2-1,NA,TRBV20-1,TGCAGTGCTAGTCCCTTTGGGGTAGCGGCGCTCGGTGGTCAGTTCTTC,CSASPFGVAALGGQFF
many,TRBJ2-1,NA,TRBV20-1,TGCAGTGCTCAAGACCAACGGGAGTTCTTC,CSAQDQREFF
few,TRBJ2-7,NA,TRBV29-1,TGCAGCGTTGAATGGCTCGGGGGCGAGCAGTACTTC,CSVEWLGGEQYF
few,TRBJ2-1,NA,TRBV18,TGTGCCAGCTCACCACGGCGGGAAGGGTCGGAGCAGTTCTTC,CASSPRREGSEQFF
NA,TRBJ1-2,NA,TRBV24-1,TGTGCCACCGCGGACCCCGTGAAGGGGGGCTACACCTTC,CATADPVKGGYTF
NA,TRBJ2-1,TRBD2,TRBV6-5,TGTGCCAGCAGTTCCGGGACTAGCGGGACCAATGAGCAGTTCTTC,CASSSGTSGTNEQFF
NA,TRBJ1-5,TRBD1,TRBV20-1,TGCAGTGCTAGTGCCGGGACAGCGGAAAAAAATCAGCCCCAGCATTTT,CSASAGTAEKNQPQHF
few,TRBJ2-3,TRBD2,TRBV7-8,TGTGCCAGCAGCTTAGGTGATAGCGGGGGAACAGATACGCAGTATTTT,CASSLGDSGGTDTQYF
NA,TRBJ2-1,NA,TRBV15,TGTGCCACCAGCAGTGCCTACAATGAGCAGTTCTTC,CATSSAYNEQFF
few,TRBJ2-1,TRBD2,TRBV10-3,TGTGCCATCAGTGAGTCTAGCGGGGGGATGTACAATGAGCAGTTCTTC,CAISESSGGMYNEQFF